The clone carrying this T cell receptor beta chain was observed at least ten times. Its antigen is not identified. An end of the junction does not agree with germline; a read error may underlie this. The germline V gene has CDR1 SGHTA and CDR2 FQGNSA. The CDR3 is 14 amino acids. This specimen comes from a study of T-cell memory formation after mild COVID-19. About the study: The two donors had largely donor-specific TCR clusters.

Overall study results and limits: Contracting CD8+ clones were enriched in EMRA, CD4+ mainly in CM and EM.

UMIs and sample barcodes were carried by the TCR alpha and TCR beta cDNA libraries that 5'RACE produced using constant-segment primers. TCRdb redid the calling of the 5' RACE reads with MiXCR, one entry per CDR3 protein. The sample has tens of thousands of distinct CDR3 sequences, more than 20% seen once. The chain employs TRBV7-2 and TRBJ1-5; D remains ambiguous. The sequenced material came from PBMCs or a T cell subset sorted from them (not recorded which). This sequence was found in a man between 18 and 35 years old who had mild COVID-19 (a few samples of this study predate the infection). Cell type and time point are not known. CDR3 sequence: CASSFGPSTQPQHF. CDR3 sequence (DNA): TGTGCCAGCAGCTTCGGTCCTAGCACTCAGCCCCAGCATTTT.